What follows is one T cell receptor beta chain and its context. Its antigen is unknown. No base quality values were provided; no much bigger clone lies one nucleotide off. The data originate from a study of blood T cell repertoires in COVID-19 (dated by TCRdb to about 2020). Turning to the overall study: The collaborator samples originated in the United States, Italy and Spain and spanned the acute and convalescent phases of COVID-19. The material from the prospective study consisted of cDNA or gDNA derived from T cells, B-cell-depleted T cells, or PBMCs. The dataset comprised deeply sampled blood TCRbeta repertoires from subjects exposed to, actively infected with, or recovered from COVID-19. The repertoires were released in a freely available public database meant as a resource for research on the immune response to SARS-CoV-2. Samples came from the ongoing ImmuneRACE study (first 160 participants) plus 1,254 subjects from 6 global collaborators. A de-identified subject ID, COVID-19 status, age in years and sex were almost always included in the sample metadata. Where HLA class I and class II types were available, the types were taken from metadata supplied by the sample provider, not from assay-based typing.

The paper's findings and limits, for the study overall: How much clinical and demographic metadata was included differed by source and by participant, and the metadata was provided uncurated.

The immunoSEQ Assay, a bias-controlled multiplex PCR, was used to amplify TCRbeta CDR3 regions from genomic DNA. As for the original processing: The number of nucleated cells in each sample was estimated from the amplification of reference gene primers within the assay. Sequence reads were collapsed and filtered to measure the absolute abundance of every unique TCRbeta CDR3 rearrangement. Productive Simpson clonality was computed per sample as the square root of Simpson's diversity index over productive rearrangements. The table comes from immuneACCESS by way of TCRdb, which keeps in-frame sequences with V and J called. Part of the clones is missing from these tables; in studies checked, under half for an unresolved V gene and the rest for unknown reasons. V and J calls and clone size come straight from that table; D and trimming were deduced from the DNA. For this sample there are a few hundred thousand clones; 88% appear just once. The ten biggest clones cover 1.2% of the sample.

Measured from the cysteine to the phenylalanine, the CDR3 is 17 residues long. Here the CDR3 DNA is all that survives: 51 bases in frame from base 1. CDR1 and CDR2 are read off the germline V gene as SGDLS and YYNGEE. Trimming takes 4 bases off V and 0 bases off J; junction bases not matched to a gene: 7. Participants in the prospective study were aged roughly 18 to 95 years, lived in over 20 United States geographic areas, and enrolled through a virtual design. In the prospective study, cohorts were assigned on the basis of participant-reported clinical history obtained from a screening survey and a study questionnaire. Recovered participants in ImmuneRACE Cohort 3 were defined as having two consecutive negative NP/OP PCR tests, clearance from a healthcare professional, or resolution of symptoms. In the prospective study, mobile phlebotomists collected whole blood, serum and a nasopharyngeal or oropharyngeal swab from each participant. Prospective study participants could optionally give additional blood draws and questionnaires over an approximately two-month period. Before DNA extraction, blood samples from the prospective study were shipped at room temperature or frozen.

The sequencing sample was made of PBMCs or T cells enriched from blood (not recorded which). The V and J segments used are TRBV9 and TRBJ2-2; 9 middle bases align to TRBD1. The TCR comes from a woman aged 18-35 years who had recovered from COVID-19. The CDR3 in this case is CASSPPRQGANTGELFF. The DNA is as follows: TGTGCCAGCAGCCCTCCCCGACAGGGGGCGAACACCGGGGAGCTGTTTTTT.